The next 20 T cell receptor beta chains were all read from a single sample in a study of T-cell memory formation after mild COVID-19. TCRdb recomputed calls from the 5' RACE reads with MiXCR, one row per CDR3 protein. The top ten hold 2% to 2.5% of the sample, which has 120,000 to 150,000 distinct CDR3 sequences, roughly 6.2% seen once. Sequencing used PBMCs or a T cell subset sorted from them (not recorded which). The receptor source for this set is an adult woman who had mild COVID-19 (a few samples of this study predate the infection). Cell type and time point are not known.

This clonotype was detected many times. The chain uses TRBV5-5 and TRBJ2-2, with a possible D match to TRBD2 (5 bases). The CDR3 length is 13 residues. Germline CDR1 is SGHKS and CDR2 is YYEKEE (reference sequence). The V end was cut by 3 bases, the J end by 5 bases, with 8 bases between. This chain's CDR3 is CASSSGVTGELFF. In nucleotides, the CDR3 is TGTGCCAGCAGCTCCGGGGTTACCGGGGAGCTGTTTTTT.

The sample holds many counts of this clonotype. The chain links TRBV5-1 to TRBJ2-3; D not resolved. The V gene lost 4 bases and the J gene lost 5 bases, with 11 bases spanning the gap. Looked up from germline, CDR1 is SGHRS and CDR2 is YFSETQ. The CDR3 has 13 amino acids. The CDR3 spells CASSIRWGDTQYF. CDR3 DNA: TGCGCCAGCAGCATACGATGGGGAGATACGCAGTATTTT.

This clonotype was counted many times. In DNA, the CDR3 is TGCAGTGCAGGACCTAGCGGGCCTATCTCCTACAATGAGCAGTTCTTC. It encodes CSAGPSGPISYNEQFF. The chain joins TRBV20-1 to TRBJ2-1, with 8 bases that match TRBD2. Per germline, CDR1 DFQATT and CDR2 SNEGSKA (reference sequence). This CDR3 contains 16 residues. The J segment lost 0 bases and the V segment lost 6 bases, leaving 10 bases of the junction unmatched.

This clonotype was seen a few times. This rearrangement joins TRBV27 to TRBJ2-5, with TRBD2 matching over 7 bases. This CDR3 region has 15 residues. Germline V gene sequence: CDR1 MNHEY, CDR2 SMNVEV (reference sequence). V trimming: 1 base; J trimming: 2 bases; junction bases outside the gene matches: 4. The CDR3 here is CASSLLWGLQETQYF. The CDR3 DNA reads as TGTGCCAGCAGTTTATTGTGGGGACTACAAGAGACCCAGTACTTC.

The sample holds many counts of this clonotype. The genes are TRBV6-5 and TRBJ1-6; D uncertain. The CDR3 is 13 residues long. Germline CDR1 reads MNHEY; CDR2 reads SVGAGI. Trimming removed 5 bases at V and 10 bases at J, with 12 bases between. CDR3 coding DNA: TGTGCCAGCAGTGGTTCAAGGTACTCACCCCTCCACTTT. Protein: CASSGSRYSPLHF.

The chain couples TRBV12-3 or TRBV12-4 to TRBJ2-3; 8 bases map to TRBD2. With 6 bases clipped from V and 10 bases from J, the junction kept 3 bases outside the gene matches. There are 11 residues in the CDR3. CDR3 in DNA: TGTGCCAGCAGCGGGGGGGGATCGCAGTATTTT. Its protein product is CASSGGGSQYF.

V usage is TRBV30 and J usage is TRBJ1-5; TRBD1 agrees at 8 bases. The CDR3 extends over 16 amino acids. Germline V gene data show CDR1 as GTSNPN and CDR2 as SVGIG (reference sequence). Germline trimming cut 5 bases from V and 0 bases from J; bases unmatched to any gene: 9. Here the CDR3 reads CAWGQGALYSNQPQHF. CDR3 nucleotides: TGTGCCTGGGGTCAGGGGGCCCTCTATAGCAATCAGCCCCAGCATTTT. The variable domain in full, with the rest retrieved from reference TRBV30 and TRBJ1-5, is SQTIHQWPATLVQPVGSPLSLECTVEGTSNPNLYWYRQAAGRGLQLLFYSVGIGQISSEVPQNLSASRPQDRQFILSSKKLLLSDSGFYLCAWGQGALYSNQPQHFGDGTRLSIL.

This clonotype appeared many times. The chain links TRBV6-5 to TRBJ2-3, with D perhaps TRBD1 or TRBD2 (6 bases each). Trimming took 2 bases from V and 3 from J, leaving 12 bases between them. This CDR3 has 15 amino acids. In germline, CDR1 is MNHEY, CDR2 SVGAGI. CDR3 nucleotides: TGTGCCAGCAGTTACCCGGGGGCGCGGACAGATACGCAGTATTTT. This codes for CASSYPGARTDTQYF.

The gene calls are TRBV19 and TRBJ2-6, with TRBD1 identical over 7 bases. Germline V gives CDR1 LNHDA, CDR2 SQIVND (reference sequence). CDR3 length equals 18 residues. The V segment lost 4 bases and the J segment 0 bases; nucleotides outside the gene matches: 9. The CDR3 DNA follows: TGTGCCAGTAGTAACCCGGGACAGATAATCTCTGGGGCCAACGTCCTGACTTTC. Amino acids: CASSNPGQIISGANVLTF.

This clonotype was detected only a few times. The rearrangement joins TRBV5-1 to TRBJ1-2; D may be TRBD1 (6 bases). From germline, CDR1 is SGHRS and CDR2 YFSETQ. This CDR3 has 15 amino acids. V was shortened by 0 bases and J by 3 bases, with 12 bases between the two germline ends. This CDR3 is CASSLGTAEDYGYTF. For the CDR3, the DNA is TGCGCCAGCAGCTTGGGGACAGCCGAGGACTATGGCTACACCTTC.

This clonotype was recorded at least ten times. The chain uses TRBV7-3 and TRBJ2-3; 11 bases line up with TRBD2. The CDR3 is 15 amino acids. V shed 6 bases and J 2 bases; nucleotides not matched to a gene: 4. The germline V gene encodes CDR1 SGHTA and CDR2 FQGTGA. CDR3 DNA sequence: TGTGCCAGCAGTTTGGGACTAGCGGTCACAGATACGCAGTATTTT. The encoded protein is CASSLGLAVTDTQYF.

This clonotype was picked up many times. The chain couples TRBV6-1 to TRBJ2-5, with D unclear. This CDR3 has 14 residues. Germline assignment: CDR1 MNHNS and CDR2 SASEGT. Between the trimmed V and J ends, which lost 6 bases and 7 bases, there was a span of 18 bases. The CDR3 here is CASRAGPYFATQYF. The CDR3 DNA sequence: TGTGCCAGCAGGGCCGGGCCCTATTTCGCGACCCAGTACTTC.

This clonotype was counted at least ten times. V usage is TRBV20-1 and J usage is TRBJ2-4, with 8 bases fitting TRBD2. The CDR3 covers 15 residues. V shed 2 bases and J 1 base; nucleotides not matched to a gene: 4. The germline gives CDR1 DFQATT, CDR2 SNEGSKA (reference sequence). CDR3: CSARRASGAKNIQYF. The CDR3 bases are TGCAGTGCTAGACGGGCTAGCGGGGCCAAAAACATTCAGTACTTC.

This clonotype was detected many times. J is TRBJ2-7 and V is TRBV29-1, with TRBD1 matching 9 bases. CDR1 and CDR2 from the germline V gene are SQVTM and ANQGSEA. CDR3 length equals 12 residues. Losses at the gene ends were 7 bases for V and 4 bases for J; bases not matched to a gene: 5. This chain's CDR3 is CSAGTGFYEQYF. Written as DNA, the CDR3 is TGCAGCGCCGGGACAGGGTTTTACGAGCAGTACTTC.

This clonotype was seen repeatedly, ten times or more. V is TRBV5-1 and J is TRBJ1-1; weak D call: TRBD1 (5 bases). Per germline, CDR1 SGHRS and CDR2 YFSETQ. V was clipped by 4 bases and J by 1 base, with 11 bases between them. The CDR3 covers 14 residues. The CDR3 is CASSIGHGNTEAFF. CDR3 bases: TGCGCCAGCAGCATTGGACACGGGAACACTGAAGCTTTCTTT.

This clonotype was observed at least ten times. The rearrangement joins TRBV12-3 or TRBV12-4 to TRBJ2-6; TRBD1 aligns across 7 bases. V was clipped by 6 bases and J by 2 bases; unmatched bases: 4. The CDR3 runs 15 residues. The CDR3 DNA is TGTGCCAGCAGCCTTGACAGGGCTGGGGCCAACGTCCTGACTTTC. Its translation is CASSLDRAGANVLTF.

This clonotype was recorded at least ten times. V and J are TRBV18 and TRBJ2-3; 12 nucleotides align to TRBD2. CDR1 and CDR2 from the germline V gene are KGHSH and LQKENI. This CDR3 is built from 20 residues. Trimming removed 2 bases from V and 0 bases from J; junction bases left unmatched: 12. CDR3 DNA: TGTGCCAGCTCACCATCGAAAACCGGACTAGCGGGGCCTAGCACAGATACGCAGTATTTT. Encoded protein: CASSPSKTGLAGPSTDTQYF.

This chain uses TRBV19 with TRBJ2-1; possibly TRBD1 or TRBD2 for D (5 bases each). Germline CDR1 is LNHDA and CDR2 is SQIVND (reference sequence). The CDR3 loop spans 14 amino acids. Trimming took 3 bases from V and 11 from J, leaving 17 bases between them. Written as DNA, the CDR3 is TGTGCCAGTAGTATTCCGGGACCCCTCGCTAAGCAGTTCTTC. Translating it yields CASSIPGPLAKQFF.

In this sample, this clonotype turned up many times. This chain connects TRBV7-2 to TRBJ2-2, with TRBD2 matching over 11 bases. Germline V gene data show CDR1 as SGHTA and CDR2 as FQGNSA. After removal of 1 base from V and 6 bases from J, the junction contained 7 bases not matched to a gene. This CDR3 contains 17 residues. In nucleotides, the CDR3 is TGTGCCAGCAGCTTAGACTTTAGCGGGGGGGCAGCCGGGGAGCTGTTTTTT. Its translation is CASSLDFSGGAAGELFF.

Many counts were recorded for this clonotype. The chain joins TRBV7-8 to TRBJ2-2; D is possibly TRBD1 or TRBD2 (6 bases each). Germline lookup yields CDR1 SGHVS and CDR2 FQNEAQ. V lost 5 bases and J 0 bases, leaving 10 bases between the germline ends. This CDR3 comprises 15 residues. In DNA, the CDR3 is TGTGCCAGCAGCGGGGGGCAAGCGAACACCGGGGAGCTGTTTTTT. Its protein is CASSGGQANTGELFF.